The entry below describes one T cell receptor (beta chain). Its antigen is undetermined. RNA was isolated and reverse transcribed to cDNA, the sequencing template. Sequencing was performed with immunoSEQ multiplex PCR; in TCRdb, only in-frame clones are kept and a portion is missing. The table has more than 90,000 clones, roughly two thirds seen once. Indicated treatment: oral pan-JAK inhibitor, 5-10 mg twice daily. Collection of lesional scalp punch biopsies and peripheral blood was performed in alopecia areata patients. The source of the sample is a study of CD8+ T cells in alopecia areata. Notes on the study in general: Normal skin's resident alphabeta T cells are sequenced alongside lesional scalp T cells. Tofacitinib yielded significantly lower scalp clonality and fewer expanded CD8+ clones among the top 100. Especially in alopecia totalis/universalis, lesional scalp showed greater clonality than normal scalp did.

This material consisted of CD8+ T cells sorted from blood, taken at week 4, from a patient treated with tofacitinib. The receptor comes from a human donor with alopecia areata.

CDR3 region: CSAEGHDYGYTF. DNA for the CDR3: TGCAGCGCCGAGGGGCATGACTATGGCTACACCTTC. The chain couples TRBV29-1 to TRBJ1-2; D is perhaps TRBD1 (5 bases). Germline CDR1 SQVTM, CDR2 ANQGSEA. The V end was cut by 7 bases, the J end by 3 bases, with 12 bases between. The CDR3 is made up of 12 amino acids.